This TCR beta chain was sequenced for a study of cytomegalovirus exposure and HLA in healthy donors. Background on the study: The same platform was used for the 110 or so validation repertoires as for the 650 to 700 first-cohort repertoires, as reported in a later analysis. The study's findings and limits: In vitro assays verified that a few CMV-associated chains recognized CMV antigens specifically. TCR beta chains numbering some 150 were designated cytomegalovirus-associated.

V was cut by 6 bases and J by 7 bases, with 19 bases left in between. Germline loops: CDR1 MDHEN, CDR2 SYDVKM. This CDR3 has 15 amino acids. Comment on this clone: Its antigen is undetermined.

Libraries were prepared by immunoSEQ multiplex PCR; TCRdb keeps only in-frame clonotypes and omits some of them. The data hold about 140,000 clones, with 85% to 90% observed a single time. Donors were drawn from the roughly 130-subject validation cohort, separate from the approximately 640-subject first cohort. The TCR sequence derives from a young man in good health and CMV-seronegative. Source material: PBMCs. The rearrangement uses TRBV28 and TRBJ1-5; TRBD1 is a possible D gene (5 bases). The DNA for the CDR3 is TGTGCCAGCAGCCTCTCAGAGCGGGGCCGGCAGCCCCAGCATTTT. As protein: CASSLSERGRQPQHF.